The entry below describes one T cell receptor (beta chain). Under the authors' procedure: Quantification of nucleated cells was approximated via reference gene primer amplification. The data were produced by immunoSEQ multiplex PCR, yet TCRdb's version contains in-frame clones alone and is incomplete. V and J calls and clone size are copied from that table; D and trimming were computed from the DNA. The sample contains 200,000 to 300,000 clones, about four fifths of which appear only once. CDR1 KGHSH and CDR2 LQKENI come from the germline V gene. V lost 0 bases and J 7 bases, leaving 15 bases between the germline ends. This CDR3 is 16 amino acids long. The entry originates in a study of blood T cell repertoires in COVID-19. Study background: Italy, Spain and the United States were the sources of the convalescent and acute COVID-19 samples. PBMCs, B-cell-depleted T cells, or T cells provided the cDNA or gDNA that made up the material.

This receptor was obtained from a man aged 25-40 years who had recovered from COVID-19. The chain recombines TRBV18 with TRBJ1-4; tentative D call: TRBD1 (5 bases). Sequenced sample: peripheral blood. The CDR3 protein is CASSPPTRGDAEKLFF. CDR3 bases: TGTGCCAGCTCACCACCGACCCGGGGGGATGCTGAAAAACTGTTTTTT. Variable domain in full (rest from reference TRBV18 and TRBJ1-4): NAGVMQNPRHLVRRRGQEARLRCSPMKGHSHVYWYRQLPEEGLKFMVYLQKENIIDESGMPKERFSAEFPKEGPSILRIQQVVRGDSAAYFCASSPPTRGDAEKLFFGSGTQLSVL.